This TCR beta chain stems from a study of shared clonotypes between healthy human individuals. Germline V gives CDR1 SGHRS, CDR2 YFSETQ. Trimming shortened V by 3 bases and J by 4 bases, and 16 bases separated the two germline ends. This CDR3 contains 15 residues. Amplification in unsorted PBMC replicate PCRs started from around 0.3 ug DNA, which equals about 30,000 T cell genomes. Spread over ten immunoSEQ deep assay plates, unsorted PBMC DNA underwent sequencing. Produced via immunoSEQ multiplex PCR; TCRdb's table is partial and in-frame only. The data show some 490,000 clones, with over 70% seen just once and more than 9.5% held by the top ten.

The genes are TRBV5-1 and TRBJ1-2; D is uncertain. The TCR was taken from a middle-aged woman in good health. Some clones in this sample may be carry-over from other donors' samples. Source material: PBMCs. The CDR3 region has the DNA TGCGCCAGCAGCTCGGCCCCCGAGAACCTCTATGGCTACACCTTC. Its protein product is CASSSAPENLYGYTF.